This TCR beta chain is drawn from a study of a mutant IDH1 vaccine in newly diagnosed glioma (dated by TCRdb to about 2021). Regarding the study in general: The roughly 32 treated patients were roughly 62% male and around 40% female, with a mean age of about 38 years. Prior to enrollment, standard therapy consisting of radiotherapy alone, temozolomide alone, or radiochemotherapy with temozolomide had been administered to patients, with the combination being received by most patients. Peripheral blood was collected at six visits: V03 (baseline), V05, V07, V10, V12 and V13. Longitudinal TCRB deep sequencing was done for 20 to 25 treated patients, wherever samples were available for exploratory analyses.

A note on this clone: The antigen it recognizes is unknown. There are no base qualities to consult, and no much larger clone falls within one base.

The time point label on this specimen signifies: baseline, week 1 (first vaccination visit). Interpreted using the paper, the treatment or condition label stands for: pre-vaccination baseline after standard-of-care therapy. Donors had newly diagnosed WHO grade 3 or 4 IDH1-mutant astrocytomas with loss of nuclear ATRX. The samples were drawn from NOA16, a multicentre, single-arm, open-label phase I trial in Germany that tested a mutant IDH1 peptide vaccine in humans for the first time. For immunogenicity testing, the blood drawn at visit V03 was used as the baseline sample. Genomic DNA for TCRB sequencing was extracted from EDTA blood using the DNeasy Blood and Tissue Kit. General conclusions and limits of the study: PBMC samples for TCRB deep sequencing were selected based on availability. According to the authors, sample limitations meant that analyses of patient blood samples could not be reproduced. Changes in the top peripheral T cell clonotypes picked up by TCRB sequencing did not appear to be linked to pseudoprogression. Immune responses induced by the vaccine were seen in around 93% of patients across multiple MHC alleles.

Library construction relied on the immunoSEQ multiplex PCR assay. The hsTCRB Kit was used according to the manufacturer's protocol to amplify rearranged TCR beta chain sequences. TCRB libraries were sequenced on an Illumina MiSeq. The published analysis was carried out like this. The proprietary platform of the kit vendor was used for demultiplexing, trimming and gene mapping. Drawn from immuneACCESS, this table holds only the in-frame rearrangements with V and J called that TCRdb kept. Clones are partly lost; checked studies trace under half to an unresolved V gene and leave the rest unexplained. V and J calls and clone size are given by that table; D and trimming were obtained from the DNA. The table for this sample lists just under 95,000 clones; about 80% of them were counted only once. The ten largest clones take up approximately 7.9% of the sample. V is clipped by 0 bases and J by 6 bases, and the sequence between their germline boundaries is 21 bases long. Taken from cysteine to phenylalanine, the CDR3 has 18 residues. Only the CDR3 region is kept as DNA, spanning 54 bases read in frame from base 1. The germline V gene (reference sequence) gives CDR1 as LNHNV and CDR2 as YYDKDF.

This sequence was found in a man aged 35-49 years with glioma. The chain joins TRBV15 to TRBJ2-4; TRBD1 might be the D gene, on 5 matching bases. This specimen was PBMCs, taken from a glioma patient treated with radiotherapy, temozolomide or both. The CDR3 region reads CATSREGPGSGSGNIQYF. Read as DNA, the sequence is TGTGCCACCAGCAGAGAGGGGCCTGGGTCGGGCTCTGGAAACATTCAGTACTTC.